Below, 24 T cell receptor beta chains from the same sample are listed, as sequenced in a study of spatial heterogeneity in lung cancer (dated by TCRdb to 2018 to 2020). The protocol used for the library was 5' RACE. Sequencing instrument: NextSeq 500. The public reads were reprocessed in TCRdb via fastp at Q25 and MiXCR, keeping in-frame beta chains. Every CDR3 protein is listed once, alongside the most common genes and DNA of its rows. In this sample the table shows roughly 5,000 distinct CDR3 sequences, approximately 2.9% of which occur a single time. The ten largest make up 24% of the sample. The time point label on this specimen signifies: sample taken at primary tumor resection. This specimen was normal lung tissue next to the tumor, taken at surgery. These receptors all come from a male donor with early-stage non-small cell lung cancer.

CDR3 in DNA: TGTGCCAGCAGCTTGGGACTCGCCTTAGAGACCCAGTACTTC. As protein: CASSLGLALETQYF. This chain joins TRBV7-2 and TRBJ2-5, with D possibly TRBD2 on 6 matching bases. CDR3 size: 14 residues. The V gene's germline CDR1 is SGHTA and CDR2 FQGNSA. Trimming removed 3 bases at V and 4 bases at J, with 12 bases between.

This clonotype was seen ten or more times. The J gene is TRBJ1-1, the V gene TRBV11-1; D not certain. Germline assignment: CDR1 SGHAT and CDR2 FQDESV (reference sequence). Deletions cut 4 bases from V and 6 bases from J, with 12 bases between. The CDR3 is made up of 13 amino acids. As DNA, the CDR3 is TGTGCCAGCAGCTCAAGGTCGGGTTCTGAAGCTTTCTTT. Translated, it gives CASSSRSGSEAFF. Complete variable domain (other parts from reference TRBV11-1 and TRBJ1-1): EAEVAQSPRYKITEKSQAVAFWCDPISGHATLYWYRQILGQGPELLVQFQDESVVDDSQLPKDRFSAERLKGVDSTLKIQPAELGDSAMYLCASSSRSGSEAFFGQGTRLTVV.

There are many counts of this clonotype. The CDR3, as DNA: TGCGCCAGCAGTTACGGCGGGGGCGCAGAAGGCTACACCTTC. It is translated as CASSYGGGAEGYTF. This sequence joins TRBV5-1 and TRBJ1-2; D is perhaps TRBD1 (6 bases). Germline V gives CDR1 SGHRS, CDR2 YFSETQ. The CDR3 extends over 14 amino acids. Trimming left V 5 bases short and J 8 bases short, with 19 bases between.

This clonotype was observed at least ten times. The CDR3 DNA reads as TGCAGCGCCACGGCGGGCACAGATACGCAGTATTTT. Translating it yields CSATAGTDTQYF. This chain connects TRBV29-1 to TRBJ2-3, with unresolved D. Germline CDR1 and CDR2: SQVTM and ANQGSEA. The CDR3 is made up of 12 amino acids. The V end lost 7 bases, the J end lost 1 base, and 9 bases lay between the germline ends.

This clonotype was picked up many times. The CDR3 DNA reads TGTGCCAGCTCAGCCAAGGGGCAGCGGACCGGGGAGCTGTTTTTT. Protein product: CASSAKGQRTGELFF. The chain combines TRBV18 with TRBJ2-2; tentatively, D is TRBD1 or TRBD2 (5 bases each). V was shortened by 5 bases and J by 5 bases, with 15 bases between the two germline ends. CDR1 is KGHSH and CDR2 is LQKENI in the germline V gene. The length of the CDR3 is 15 residues.

This clonotype qualifies as medium-sized. The chain recombines TRBV20-1 with TRBJ1-1, with D possibly being TRBD1 (6 bases). CDR3 length: 14 amino acids. Germline V gene lookup returns CDR1 DFQATT and CDR2 SNEGSKA (reference sequence). Trimming took 3 bases from V and 5 from J, leaving 16 bases between them. The CDR3 region is CSARAAGAGTEAFF. The CDR3 DNA follows: TGCAGTGCTAGGGCGGCGGGGGCTGGGACTGAAGCTTTCTTT.

The chain carries TRBV6-5 and TRBJ2-7, with 15 bases fitting TRBD2. The germline CDR1 and CDR2 sequences are MNHEY and SVGAGI. J was trimmed by 1 base and V by 0 bases; bases with no gene match: 4. This CDR3 is 18 amino acids long. The chain's CDR3 is CASSYSRTSGGGSYEQYV. The CDR3 DNA follows: TGTGCCAGCAGTTACTCGAGGACTAGCGGGGGGGGGTCCTACGAGCAGTACGTC.

This clonotype is deemed medium-sized. The chain uses TRBV7-2 and TRBJ1-1, with D hard to call. Trimming took off 1 base at V and 5 bases at J, with 20 bases between the two ends. The CDR3 is 17 residues long. Germline loops: CDR1 SGHTA, CDR2 FQGNSA. This CDR3 reads CASSLGALAKWSTEAFF. As DNA, the CDR3 is TGTGCCAGCAGCTTAGGGGCCCTGGCTAAGTGGTCGACTGAAGCTTTCTTT.

This clonotype was seen at least ten times. The CDR3 here is CASSEGTLDNQPQHF. CDR3 coding DNA: TGTGCCAGCAGCGAGGGGACCTTAGACAATCAGCCCCAGCATTTT. The chain recombines TRBV9 with TRBJ1-5; possibly TRBD1 for D (5 bases). This CDR3 has 15 residues. The germline gives CDR1 SGDLS, CDR2 YYNGEE. The germline V and J ends were trimmed by 3 bases and 3 bases, with 13 bases remaining between them.

This clonotype was seen ten or more times. V is TRBV20-1 and J is TRBJ1-1; D is ambiguous. This CDR3 is built from 11 residues. V gave up 5 bases and J gave up 0 bases, with 4 bases separating them. The V gene's germline CDR1 is DFQATT and CDR2 SNEGSKA (reference sequence). The CDR3 loop reads CSAYLNTEAFF. DNA for the CDR3: TGCAGTGCTTATTTGAACACTGAAGCTTTCTTT.

The sample holds many counts of this clonotype. CDR3 nucleotide sequence: TGTGCCAGCAGTTACAAAGGACTACAAGAGACCCAGTACTTC. Its protein product is CASSYKGLQETQYF. This chain links TRBV27 with TRBJ2-5; TRBD2 might be the D (6 bases). The germline V gene has CDR1 MNHEY and CDR2 SMNVEV (reference sequence). The CDR3 is 14 amino acids. The ends were cut back, 4 bases at V and 2 bases at J, with 11 bases in the middle.

Judged by abundance, this clonotype is medium-sized. The chain employs TRBV6-5 and TRBJ2-1, with D perhaps matching TRBD2 (5 bases). The V gene's germline CDR1 is MNHEY and CDR2 SVGAGI. CDR3 length equals 15 residues. Trimming pared 0 bases from V and 3 bases from J, leaving 9 bases between. The CDR3 DNA reads TGTGCCAGCAGTTACTCTCCTAGCATCTACAATGAGCAGTTCTTC. Its translation: CASSYSPSIYNEQFF.

By share of the sample, this clonotype is medium-sized. The chain combines TRBV7-2 with TRBJ1-5; TRBD1 is a possible D gene (6 bases). The V gene's germline CDR1 is SGHTA and CDR2 FQGNSA. The CDR3 spans 16 residues. The V end was cut by 1 base, the J end by 3 bases, with 13 bases between. CDR3 sequence reads: CASSLEGGWSNQPQHF. CDR3 coding DNA: TGTGCCAGCAGCTTAGAGGGGGGTTGGTCCAATCAGCCCCAGCATTTT.

This clonotype has a count of ten or more. The chain joins TRBV5-1 to TRBJ1-5; 7 bases agree with TRBD1. The CDR3 runs to 15 residues. CDR1 is SGHRS, CDR2 YFSETQ, per germline. V gave up 4 bases and J gave up 3 bases; unmatched junction bases: 7. The CDR3 protein is CASSPSGQVNQPQHF. The CDR3 nucleotides are TGCGCCAGCAGCCCCTCTGGACAGGTCAATCAGCCCCAGCATTTT.

This clonotype was recorded many times. This chain connects TRBV19 to TRBJ2-1, with a possible D match to TRBD2 (5 bases). The V gene's germline CDR1 is LNHDA and CDR2 SQIVND (reference sequence). V lost 0 bases to trimming and J lost 7 bases, with 13 bases between them. The CDR3 is 15 amino acids. CDR3 sequence: CASSIDGSGLNEQFF. DNA of the CDR3: TGTGCCAGTAGTATAGATGGATCGGGGTTGAATGAGCAGTTCTTC.

At least ten counts were recorded for this clonotype. The rearrangement links TRBV12-3 or TRBV12-4 to TRBJ1-5, with D uncertain. This CDR3 is built from 15 residues. Trimming shortened V by 4 bases and J by 9 bases, and 19 bases separated the two germline ends. The CDR3 reads CASSSPESAGRPQHF. The DNA of the CDR3 is TGTGCCAGCAGTTCGCCCGAGTCTGCGGGGAGGCCCCAGCATTTT.

In its sample, this clonotype ranks as medium-sized. V and J are TRBV29-1 and TRBJ2-1; a weak D match, TRBD2 (6 bases). The CDR3 spans 15 residues. V lost 5 bases, J lost 0 bases, and 14 bases lay in between. Germline-derived CDR1 and CDR2 are SQVTM and ANQGSEA. The CDR3 bases are TGCAGCGTTATACCCCGGAGGGGCTCCTACAATGAGCAGTTCTTC. It is translated as CSVIPRRGSYNEQFF.

A few counts support this clonotype. The chain carries TRBV30 and TRBJ2-1; 7 bases are a match to TRBD2. Germline-derived CDR1 and CDR2 are GTSNPN and SVGIG (reference sequence). Trimming took 7 bases from V and 9 from J; bases not matched to a gene: 12. The CDR3 runs to 13 residues. The CDR3 is CASTRETCGEQFF. The CDR3 DNA reads as TGTGCCTCGACGCGGGAGACCTGCGGTGAGCAGTTCTTC.

This clonotype was seen many times. The rearrangement links TRBV6-1 to TRBJ1-5; maybe TRBD1 (6 bases). The germline CDR1 and CDR2 sequences are MNHNS and SASEGT. V was clipped by 8 bases and J by 1 base, with 15 bases between them. The CDR3 contains 15 residues. The CDR3 coding sequence is TGTGCCAGCTCAACAGGGTTGGTGAGCAATCAGCCCCAGCATTTT. This translates into CASSTGLVSNQPQHF.

By share of the sample, this clonotype is medium-sized (0.01 to 0.1%). The chain is built from TRBV7-9 and TRBJ2-3; no clear D. Germline CDR1 is SEHNR and CDR2 is FQNEAQ (reference sequence). Trimming pared 2 bases from V and 1 base from J, leaving 7 bases between. CDR3 size: 14 residues. The CDR3 DNA follows: TGTGCCAGCAGCTTACGATTTGGCACAGATACGCAGTATTTT. Translated, it gives CASSLRFGTDTQYF.

This clonotype ranks as medium-sized. The chain is built from TRBV12-3 or TRBV12-4 and TRBJ1-1; D not resolved. The V end lost 1 base, the J end lost 4 bases, and 13 bases lay between the germline ends. This CDR3 region has 15 residues. In nucleotides, the CDR3 is TGTGCCAGCAGTTTAGACGTGGAGTTGGGCACTGAAGCTTTCTTT. Protein sequence: CASSLDVELGTEAFF.

This clonotype is medium-sized within its sample. The chain has TRBV10-2 and TRBJ1-1; D might be TRBD1 (5 bases). CDR1 is WSHSY, CDR2 SAAADI, per germline. V was cut by 3 bases and J by 5 bases, with 19 bases left in between. The CDR3 has 16 residues. The CDR3, as DNA: TGCGCCAGCAGTGACGAGGGGCCCCCTCTTCTTACTGAAGCTTTCTTT. It yields the protein CASSDEGPPLLTEAFF.

This clonotype has a count of ten or more. The chain uses TRBV30 and TRBJ1-4; 7 positions match TRBD1. The germline CDR1 and CDR2 sequences are GTSNPN and SVGIG (reference sequence). The CDR3 sequence is 13 residues long. V lost 3 bases, J lost 6 bases, and 4 bases stayed unmatched. CDR3 nucleotides: TGTGCCTGGAGAGGGGGCCTGGATGAAAAACTGTTTTTT. Translating it yields CAWRGGLDEKLFF.

This clonotype was counted ten times or more. The chain employs TRBV15 and TRBJ1-1, with D tentatively TRBD1 (6 bases). The CDR3 length is 14 residues. Trimming left V 7 bases short and J 1 base short, with 13 bases between. Germline lookup yields CDR1 LNHNV and CDR2 YYDKDF (reference sequence). CDR3 sequence (DNA): TGTGCCACCACCGGGACACGTTCGAACACTGAAGCTTTCTTT. The encoded protein is CATTGTRSNTEAFF.